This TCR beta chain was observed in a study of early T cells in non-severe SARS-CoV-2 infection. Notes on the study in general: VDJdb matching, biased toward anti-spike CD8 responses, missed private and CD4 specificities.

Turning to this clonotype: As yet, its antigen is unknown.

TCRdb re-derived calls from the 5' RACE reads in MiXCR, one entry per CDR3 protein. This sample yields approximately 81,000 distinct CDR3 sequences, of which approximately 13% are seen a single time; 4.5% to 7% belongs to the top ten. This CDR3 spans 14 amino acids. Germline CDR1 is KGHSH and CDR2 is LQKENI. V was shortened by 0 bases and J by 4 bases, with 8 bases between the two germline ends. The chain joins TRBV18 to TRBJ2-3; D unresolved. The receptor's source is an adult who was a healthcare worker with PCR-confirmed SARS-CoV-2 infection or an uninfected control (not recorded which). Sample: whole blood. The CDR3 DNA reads TGTGCCAGCTCACCACCGCGTGGTTCAGATACGCAGTATTTT. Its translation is CASSPPRGSDTQYF. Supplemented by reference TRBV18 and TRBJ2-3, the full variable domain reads NAGVMQNPRHLVRRRGQEARLRCSPMKGHSHVYWYRQLPEEGLKFMVYLQKENIIDESGMPKERFSAEFPKEGPSILRIQQVVRGDSAAYFCASSPPRGSDTQYFGPGTRLTVL.